The T cell receptor beta chain under discussion was sequenced for a study of blood T cell repertoires in COVID-19. Study-wide background: Samples came from the United States, Italy and Spain, spanning acute and convalescent COVID-19. From T cells, B-cell-depleted T cells, or PBMCs came the material, which was cDNA or gDNA.

Source study methods: Using reference gene primer amplification, nucleated cell counts were estimated. Profiling relied on immunoSEQ multiplex PCR, and the TCRdb table lists in-frame clones only, not all of them. For V, J and clone size, that table is used; D and trimming come from the DNA. The repertoire holds roughly 350,000 clones, with roughly 85% as singletons. Trimming left V 1 base short and J 5 bases short, with 8 bases between. The CDR3 is made up of 13 amino acids. Germline V lookup: CDR1 LNHDA, CDR2 SQIVND (reference sequence). The origin of this receptor is a woman in her late teens or twenties with acute or convalescent COVID-19. The sequenced sample was peripheral blood. This sequence joins TRBV19 and TRBJ1-1; D is unclear. Written as DNA, the CDR3 is TGTGCCAGTAGTATAGTTGGGAGGACTGAAGCTTTCTTT. Translation: CASSIVGRTEAFF.